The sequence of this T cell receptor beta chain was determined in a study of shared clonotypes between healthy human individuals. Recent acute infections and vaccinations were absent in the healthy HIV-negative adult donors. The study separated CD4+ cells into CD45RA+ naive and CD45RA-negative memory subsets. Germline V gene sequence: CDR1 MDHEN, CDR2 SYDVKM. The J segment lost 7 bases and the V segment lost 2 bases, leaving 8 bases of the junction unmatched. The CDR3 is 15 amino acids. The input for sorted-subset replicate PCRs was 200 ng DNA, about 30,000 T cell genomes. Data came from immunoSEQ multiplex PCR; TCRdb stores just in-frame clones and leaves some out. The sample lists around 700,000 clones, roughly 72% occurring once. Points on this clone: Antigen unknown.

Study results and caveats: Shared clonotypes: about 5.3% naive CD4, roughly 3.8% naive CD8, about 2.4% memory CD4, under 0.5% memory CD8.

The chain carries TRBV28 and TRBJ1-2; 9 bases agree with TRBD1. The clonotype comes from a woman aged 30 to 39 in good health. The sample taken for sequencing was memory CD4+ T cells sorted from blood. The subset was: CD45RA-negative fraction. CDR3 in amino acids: CASSLIDRGSSGYTF. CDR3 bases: TGTGCCAGCAGTTTAATTGACAGGGGGTCCTCTGGCTACACCTTC.